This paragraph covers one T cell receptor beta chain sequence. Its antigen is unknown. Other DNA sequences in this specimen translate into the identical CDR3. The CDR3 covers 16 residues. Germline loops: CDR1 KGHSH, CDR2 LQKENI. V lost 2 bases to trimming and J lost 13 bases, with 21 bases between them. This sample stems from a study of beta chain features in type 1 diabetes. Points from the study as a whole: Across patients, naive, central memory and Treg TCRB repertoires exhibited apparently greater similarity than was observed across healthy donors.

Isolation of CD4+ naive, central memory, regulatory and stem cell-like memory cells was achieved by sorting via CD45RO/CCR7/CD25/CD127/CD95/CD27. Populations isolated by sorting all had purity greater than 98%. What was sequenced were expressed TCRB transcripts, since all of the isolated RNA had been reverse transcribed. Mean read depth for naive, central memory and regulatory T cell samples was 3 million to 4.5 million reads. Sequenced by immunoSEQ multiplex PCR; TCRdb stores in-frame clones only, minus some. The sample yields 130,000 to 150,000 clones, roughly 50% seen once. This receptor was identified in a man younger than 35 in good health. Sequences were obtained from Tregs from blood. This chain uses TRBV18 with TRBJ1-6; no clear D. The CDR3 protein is CASSPTNDKIGSPLHF. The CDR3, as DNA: TGTGCCAGCTCACCAACAAATGACAAAATCGGTTCCCCCCTCCACTTT.